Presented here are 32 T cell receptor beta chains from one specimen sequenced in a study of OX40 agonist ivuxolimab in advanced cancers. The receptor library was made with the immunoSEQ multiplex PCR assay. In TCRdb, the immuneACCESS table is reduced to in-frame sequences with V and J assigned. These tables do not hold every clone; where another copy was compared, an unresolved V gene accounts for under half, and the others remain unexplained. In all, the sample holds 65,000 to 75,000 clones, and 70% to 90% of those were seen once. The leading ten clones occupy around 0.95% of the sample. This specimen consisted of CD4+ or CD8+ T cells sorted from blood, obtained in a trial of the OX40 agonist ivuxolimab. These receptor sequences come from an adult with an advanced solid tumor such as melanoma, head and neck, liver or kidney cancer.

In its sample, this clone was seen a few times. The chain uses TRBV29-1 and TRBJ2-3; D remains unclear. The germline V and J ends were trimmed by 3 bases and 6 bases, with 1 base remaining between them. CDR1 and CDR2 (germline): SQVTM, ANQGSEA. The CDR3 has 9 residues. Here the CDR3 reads CSVDDTQYF. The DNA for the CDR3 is TGCAGCGTTGACGATACGCAGTATTTT.

In DNA, the CDR3 is TGTGCCAGCAGTGGGGGGACTAGCGGGAGTACGCAGTATTTT. Translated, it gives CASSGGTSGSTQYF. J is TRBJ2-3 and V is TRBV6-1, with 14 positions matching TRBD2. From germline, CDR1 is MNHNS and CDR2 SASEGT. The CDR3 runs to 14 residues. V lost 4 bases to trimming and J lost 8 bases; unmatched junction nucleotides: 2.

CDR3 nucleotides: TGCGCCAGCAGCCAGACAGGGAGTAACTATGGCTACACCTTC. It codes for CASSQTGSNYGYTF. The chain is built from TRBV5-1 and TRBJ1-2; 7 nucleotides agree with TRBD1. The CDR3 totals 14 residues. Germline V gene sequence: CDR1 SGHRS, CDR2 YFSETQ. J was trimmed by 1 base and V by 4 bases; bases with no gene match: 4.

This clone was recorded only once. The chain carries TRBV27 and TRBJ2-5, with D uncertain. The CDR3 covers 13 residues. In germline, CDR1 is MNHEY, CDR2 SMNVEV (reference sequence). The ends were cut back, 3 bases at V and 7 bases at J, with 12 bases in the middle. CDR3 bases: TGTGCCAGCAGTTTGGAGCCAACGGGGACCCAGTACTTC. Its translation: CASSLEPTGTQYF.

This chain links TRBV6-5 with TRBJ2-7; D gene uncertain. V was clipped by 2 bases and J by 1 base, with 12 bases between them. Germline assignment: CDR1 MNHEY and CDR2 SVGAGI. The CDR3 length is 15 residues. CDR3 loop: CASSYGGVQSYEQYF. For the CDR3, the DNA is TGTGCCAGCAGTTACGGCGGCGTCCAGTCCTACGAGCAGTACTTC.

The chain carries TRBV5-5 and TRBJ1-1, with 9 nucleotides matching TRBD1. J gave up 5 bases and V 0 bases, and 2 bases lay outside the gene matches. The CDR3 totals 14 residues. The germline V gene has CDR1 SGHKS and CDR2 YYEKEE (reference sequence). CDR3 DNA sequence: TGTGCCAGCAGCTTGGTAGGGACAGGGACTGAAGCTTTCTTT. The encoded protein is CASSLVGTGTEAFF.

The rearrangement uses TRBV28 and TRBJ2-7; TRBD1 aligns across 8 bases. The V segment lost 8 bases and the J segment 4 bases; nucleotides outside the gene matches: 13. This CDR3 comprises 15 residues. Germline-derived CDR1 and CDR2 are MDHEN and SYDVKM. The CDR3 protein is CASLTQGAPGYEQYF. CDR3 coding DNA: TGTGCCAGCCTAACCCAGGGGGCGCCGGGGTACGAGCAGTACTTC.

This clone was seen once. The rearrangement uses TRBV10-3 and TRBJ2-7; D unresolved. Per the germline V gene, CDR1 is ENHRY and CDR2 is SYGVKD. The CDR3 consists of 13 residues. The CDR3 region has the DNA TGTGCTTCGACCGAACAGTCGTCCTACGAGCAGTACTTC. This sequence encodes CASTEQSSYEQYF.

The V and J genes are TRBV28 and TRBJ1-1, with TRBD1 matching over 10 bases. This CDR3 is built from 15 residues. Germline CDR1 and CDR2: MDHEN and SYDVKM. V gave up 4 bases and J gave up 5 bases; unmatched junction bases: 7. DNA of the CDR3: TGTGCCAGCAGTTCACTGACAGGGGGCAGTACTGAAGCTTTCTTT. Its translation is CASSSLTGGSTEAFF.

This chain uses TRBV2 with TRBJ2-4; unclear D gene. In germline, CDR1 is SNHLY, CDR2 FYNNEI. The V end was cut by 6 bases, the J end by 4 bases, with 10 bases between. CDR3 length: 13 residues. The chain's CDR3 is CASRDDSKNIQYF. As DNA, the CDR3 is TGTGCCAGCAGGGACGACTCAAAAAACATTCAGTACTTC.

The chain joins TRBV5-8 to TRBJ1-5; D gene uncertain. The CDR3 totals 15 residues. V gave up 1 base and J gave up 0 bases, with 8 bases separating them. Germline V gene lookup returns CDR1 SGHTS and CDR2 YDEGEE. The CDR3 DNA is TGTGCCAGCAGCTTGAAGGGCTTTAGCAATCAGCCCCAGCATTTT. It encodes CASSLKGFSNQPQHF. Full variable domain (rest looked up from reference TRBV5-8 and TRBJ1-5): EAGVTQSPTHLIKTRGQQATLRCSPISGHTSVYWYQQALGLGLQFLLWYDEGEERNRGNFPPRFSGRQFPNYSSELNVNALELEDSALYLCASSLKGFSNQPQHFGDGTRLSIL.

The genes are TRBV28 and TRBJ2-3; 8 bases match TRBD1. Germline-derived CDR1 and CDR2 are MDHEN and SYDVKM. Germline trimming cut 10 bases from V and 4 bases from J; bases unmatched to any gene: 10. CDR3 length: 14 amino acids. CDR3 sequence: CATSPGQGADTQYF. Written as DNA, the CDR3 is TGTGCCACCTCACCCGGACAGGGTGCAGATACGCAGTATTTT.

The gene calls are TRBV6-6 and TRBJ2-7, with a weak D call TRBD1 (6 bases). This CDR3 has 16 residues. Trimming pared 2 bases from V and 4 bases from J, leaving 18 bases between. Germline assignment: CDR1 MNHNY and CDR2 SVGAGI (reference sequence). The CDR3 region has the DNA TGTGCCAGCAGTTACCTTCTGCAGGGGCGAATTTACGAGCAGTACTTC. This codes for CASSYLLQGRIYEQYF.

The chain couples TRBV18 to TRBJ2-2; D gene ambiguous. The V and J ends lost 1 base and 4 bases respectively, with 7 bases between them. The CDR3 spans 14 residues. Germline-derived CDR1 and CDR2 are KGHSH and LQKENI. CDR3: CASSPQEVTGELFF. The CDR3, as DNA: TGTGCCAGCTCACCACAAGAGGTCACCGGGGAGCTGTTTTTT.

CDR3 bases: TGTGCCAGCAGCTTAGCAGGAGGCAGCATCCCCAGAATGAACACTGAAGCTTTCTTT. This sequence encodes CASSLAGGSIPRMNTEAFF. This sequence joins TRBV7-8 and TRBJ1-1; D unresolved. V dropped 0 bases and J dropped 0 bases, with 20 bases sitting between them. The CDR3 runs to 19 residues. CDR1 is SGHVS and CDR2 is FQNEAQ in the germline V gene.

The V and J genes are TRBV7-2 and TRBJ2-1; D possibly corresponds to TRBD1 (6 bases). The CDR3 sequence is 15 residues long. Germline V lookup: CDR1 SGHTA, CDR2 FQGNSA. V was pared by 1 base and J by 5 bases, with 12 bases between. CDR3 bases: TGTGCCAGCAGCTTAGAGGGGGTCAGCCACAATGAGCAGTTCTTC. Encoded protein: CASSLEGVSHNEQFF.

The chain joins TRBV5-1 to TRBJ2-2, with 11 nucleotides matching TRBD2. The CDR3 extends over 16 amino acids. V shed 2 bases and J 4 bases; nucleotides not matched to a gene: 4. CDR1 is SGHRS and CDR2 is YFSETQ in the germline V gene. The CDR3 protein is CASSLTSGSRTGELFF. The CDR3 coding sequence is TGCGCCAGCAGCTTAACTAGCGGGAGCCGCACCGGGGAGCTGTTTTTT.

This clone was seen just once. The CDR3 loop is CASSRRNPDTQYF. The CDR3 DNA reads as TGTGCCAGCAGCCGTCGAAATCCAGATACGCAGTATTTT. The chain carries TRBV7-9 and TRBJ2-3, with D hard to call. CDR1 is SEHNR, CDR2 FQNEAQ, per germline (reference sequence). This CDR3 region has 13 residues. With 5 bases removed from V and 4 bases from J, the gap between germline ends came to 10 bases.

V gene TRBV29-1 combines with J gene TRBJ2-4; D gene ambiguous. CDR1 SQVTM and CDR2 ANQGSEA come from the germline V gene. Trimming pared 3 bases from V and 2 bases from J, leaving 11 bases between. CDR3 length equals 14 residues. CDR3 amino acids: CSVDSPWSKNIQYF. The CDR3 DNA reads TGCAGCGTTGATAGTCCATGGTCCAAAAACATTCAGTACTTC. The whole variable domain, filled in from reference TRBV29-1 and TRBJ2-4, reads SAVISQKPSRDICQRGTSLTIQCQVDSQVTMMFWYRQQPGQSLTLIATANQGSEATYESGFVIDKFPISRPNLTFSTLTVSNMSPEDSSIYLCSVDSPWSKNIQYFGAGTRLSVL.

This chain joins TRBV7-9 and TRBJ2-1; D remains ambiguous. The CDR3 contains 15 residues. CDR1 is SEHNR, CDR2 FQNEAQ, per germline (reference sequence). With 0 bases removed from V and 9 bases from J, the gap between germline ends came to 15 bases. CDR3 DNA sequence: TGTGCCAGCAGCTTAGCGGCCCTCGGCGACGGTGAGCAGTTCTTC. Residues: CASSLAALGDGEQFF.

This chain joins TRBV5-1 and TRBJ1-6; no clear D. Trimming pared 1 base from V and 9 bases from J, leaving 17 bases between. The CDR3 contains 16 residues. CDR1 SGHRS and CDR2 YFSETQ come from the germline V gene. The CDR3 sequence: CASSLFSDPLGSPLHF. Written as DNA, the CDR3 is TGCGCCAGCAGCTTGTTCTCAGATCCTTTAGGTTCACCCCTCCACTTT.

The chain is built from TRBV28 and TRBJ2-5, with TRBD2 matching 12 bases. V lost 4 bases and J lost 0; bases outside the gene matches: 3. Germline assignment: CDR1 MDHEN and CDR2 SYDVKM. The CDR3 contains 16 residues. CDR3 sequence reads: CASSSRLAGDQETQYF. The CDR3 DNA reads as TGTGCCAGCAGTTCCAGACTAGCGGGAGACCAAGAGACCCAGTACTTC.

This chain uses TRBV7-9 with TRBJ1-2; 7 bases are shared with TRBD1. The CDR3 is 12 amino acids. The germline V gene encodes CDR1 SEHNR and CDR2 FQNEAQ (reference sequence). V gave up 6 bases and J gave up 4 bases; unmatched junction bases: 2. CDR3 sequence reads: CASSGQVYGYTF. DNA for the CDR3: TGTGCCAGCAGTGGACAGGTCTATGGCTACACCTTC.

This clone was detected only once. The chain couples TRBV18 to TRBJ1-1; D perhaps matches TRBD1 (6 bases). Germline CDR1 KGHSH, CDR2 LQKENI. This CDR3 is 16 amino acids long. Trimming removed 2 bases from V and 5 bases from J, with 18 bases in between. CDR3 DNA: TGTGCCAGCTCACCAACCGTTTCAGGGGAGAGGACTGAAGCTTTCTTT. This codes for CASSPTVSGERTEAFF.

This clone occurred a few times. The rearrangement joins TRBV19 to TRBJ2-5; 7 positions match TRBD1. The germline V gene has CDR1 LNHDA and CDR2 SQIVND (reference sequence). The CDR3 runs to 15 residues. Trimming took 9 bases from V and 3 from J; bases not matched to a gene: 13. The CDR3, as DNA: TGTGCCAGGATTTGGGACAGAAAAATTGAAGAGACCCAGTACTTC. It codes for CARIWDRKIEETQYF.

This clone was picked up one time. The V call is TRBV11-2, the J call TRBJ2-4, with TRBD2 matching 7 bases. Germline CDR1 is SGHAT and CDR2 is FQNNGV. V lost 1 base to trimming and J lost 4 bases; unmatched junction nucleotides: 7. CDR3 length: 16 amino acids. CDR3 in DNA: TGTGCCAGCAGCTTAGGGGTGGGAGGGCTTAAAAACATTCAGTACTTC. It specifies CASSLGVGGLKNIQYF.

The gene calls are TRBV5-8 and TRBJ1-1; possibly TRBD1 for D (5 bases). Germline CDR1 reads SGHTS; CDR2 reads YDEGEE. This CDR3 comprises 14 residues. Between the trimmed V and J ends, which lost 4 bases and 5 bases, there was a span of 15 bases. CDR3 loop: CASSPSAGRTEAFF. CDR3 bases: TGTGCCAGCAGCCCCTCCGCAGGGAGGACTGAAGCTTTCTTT. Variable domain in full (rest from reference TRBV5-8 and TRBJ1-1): EAGVTQSPTHLIKTRGQQATLRCSPISGHTSVYWYQQALGLGLQFLLWYDEGEERNRGNFPPRFSGRQFPNYSSELNVNALELEDSALYLCASSPSAGRTEAFFGQGTRLTVV.

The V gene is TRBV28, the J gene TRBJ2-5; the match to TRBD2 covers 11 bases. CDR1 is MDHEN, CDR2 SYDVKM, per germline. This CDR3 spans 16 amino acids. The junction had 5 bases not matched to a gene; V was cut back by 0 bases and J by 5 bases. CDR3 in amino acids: CASSLWTSGIGETQYF. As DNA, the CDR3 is TGTGCCAGCAGTTTATGGACTAGCGGGATTGGTGAGACCCAGTACTTC.

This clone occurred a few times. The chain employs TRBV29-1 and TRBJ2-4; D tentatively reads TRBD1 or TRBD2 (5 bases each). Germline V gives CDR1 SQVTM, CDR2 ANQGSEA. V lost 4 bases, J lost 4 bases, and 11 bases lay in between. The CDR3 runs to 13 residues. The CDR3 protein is CSVAGTAKNIQYF. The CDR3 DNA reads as TGCAGCGTTGCCGGGACCGCGAAAAACATTCAGTACTTC.

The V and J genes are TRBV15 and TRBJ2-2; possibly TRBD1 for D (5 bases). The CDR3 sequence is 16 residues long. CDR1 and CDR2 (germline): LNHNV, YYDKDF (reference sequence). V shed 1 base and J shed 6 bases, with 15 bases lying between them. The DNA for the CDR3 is TGTGCCACCAGCAGAGTAGGGGTAGAGCGAGCCGGGGAGCTGTTTTTT. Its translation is CATSRVGVERAGELFF.

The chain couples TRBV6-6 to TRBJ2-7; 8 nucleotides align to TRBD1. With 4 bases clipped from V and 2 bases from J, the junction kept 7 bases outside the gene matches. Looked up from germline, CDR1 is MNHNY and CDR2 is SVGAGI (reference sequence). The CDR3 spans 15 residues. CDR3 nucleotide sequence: TGTGCCAGCAGTTCACACCAACAGGGGGCCTACGAGCAGTACTTC. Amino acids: CASSSHQQGAYEQYF.

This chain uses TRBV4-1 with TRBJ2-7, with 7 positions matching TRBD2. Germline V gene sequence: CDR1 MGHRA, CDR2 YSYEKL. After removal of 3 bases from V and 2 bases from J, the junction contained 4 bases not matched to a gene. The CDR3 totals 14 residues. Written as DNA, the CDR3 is TGCGCCAGCAGCCATCCGGGACTAACCTACGAGCAGTACTTC. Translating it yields CASSHPGLTYEQYF.